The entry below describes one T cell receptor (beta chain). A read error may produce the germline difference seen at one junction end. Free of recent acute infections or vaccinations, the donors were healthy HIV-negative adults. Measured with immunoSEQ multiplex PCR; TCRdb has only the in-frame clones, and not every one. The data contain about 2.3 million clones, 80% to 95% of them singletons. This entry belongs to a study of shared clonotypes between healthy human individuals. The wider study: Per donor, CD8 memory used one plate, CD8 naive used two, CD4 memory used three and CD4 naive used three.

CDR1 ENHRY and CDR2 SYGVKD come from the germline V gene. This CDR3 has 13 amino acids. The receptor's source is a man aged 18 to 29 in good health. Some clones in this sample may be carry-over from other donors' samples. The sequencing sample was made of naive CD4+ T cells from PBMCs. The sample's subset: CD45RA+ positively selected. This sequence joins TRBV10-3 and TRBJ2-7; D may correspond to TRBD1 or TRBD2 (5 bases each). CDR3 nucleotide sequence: TGTGCCATCAGTGAGTCACCCAGGGACCGAGTCCACTTC. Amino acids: CAISESPRDRVHF.